The present T cell receptor beta chain was sequenced within a study of T cell responses to AZD1222 COVID-19 vaccine. Assay used: immunoSEQ multiplex PCR; TCRdb lists only in-frame clones, some missing. The table includes about 180,000 clones, 85% to 95% detected once. The receptor's source is an adult who received the AZD1222 COVID-19 vaccine. The material sequenced was peripheral blood, taken 28 days after the second AZD1222 dose.

The CDR3 protein is CASSISGEAFF. The DNA of the CDR3 is TGTGCCAGCAGCATATCAGGGGAAGCTTTCTTT. The V gene is TRBV12-3 or TRBV12-4, the J gene TRBJ1-1, with D perhaps matching TRBD1 (5 bases). Trimming removed 6 bases at V and 8 bases at J, with 10 bases between. The CDR3 consists of 11 residues.